This TCR beta chain appears in the sequencing data of a study of OX40 agonist ivuxolimab in advanced cancers. Sequencing was performed with immunoSEQ multiplex PCR; in TCRdb, only in-frame clones are kept and a portion is missing. Counted here are about 54,000 clones, approximately 84% occurring once; the ten biggest clones make up approximately 1.2%. Germline loops: CDR1 KGHSH, CDR2 LQKENI. V trimming: 2 bases; J trimming: 7 bases; junction bases outside the gene matches: 7. CDR3 length: 14 amino acids. This clone appeared once. This specimen was CD4+ or CD8+ T cells sorted from blood, taken in a trial of the OX40 agonist ivuxolimab. This clonotype was obtained from an adult with an advanced solid tumor such as melanoma, head and neck, liver or kidney cancer. This chain uses TRBV18 with TRBJ2-5; 7 nucleotides match TRBD1. The CDR3 nucleotides read TGTGCCAGCTCACCAAACAGGGGAGAGGGGACCCAGTACTTC. It specifies CASSPNRGEGTQYF.